Listed below are T cell receptor beta chains from one sample, sequenced in a study of beta chain features in type 1 diabetes. Repertoires were generated with immunoSEQ multiplex PCR, while TCRdb's copy carries only in-frame clones and drops some. This sample has about 250,000 clones, with approximately 10% found just once. What was sequenced was naive CD4+ T cells from blood. The source of these receptors is a man aged 25-45 years with type 1 diabetes. Each CDR3 is given with its conserved first and last residue. The order of the fields is CDR3 protein, CDR3 DNA, clone size, V gene, J gene, D gene. The D gene is left open where the match is weak. Part of the rows lack a size; the others show once, few, many or a class for expanded clones.

CASSLGQTQETQYF	TGTGCCAGCAGCTTGGGGCAAACGCAAGAGACCCAGTACTTC	.	TRBV5-4	TRBJ2-5	.
CASSPGGGPLFF	TGTGCCAGCAGCCCGGGAGGGGGCCCTTTGTTCTTC	.	TRBV7-2	TRBJ2-1	.
CASSHPRGATNEQFF	TGCGCCAGCAGCCATCCCAGGGGGGCTACCAATGAGCAGTTCTTC	.	TRBV4-1	TRBJ2-1	.
CASGESTGGYEQYF	TGCGCCAGCGGTGAGAGTACAGGGGGCTACGAGCAGTACTTC	.	TRBV5-1	TRBJ2-7	TRBD1
CASISGVTSPLHF	TGTGCCAGCATTTCAGGGGTGACTTCACCCCTCCACTTT	few	TRBV28	TRBJ1-6	.
CASATTDLNEQFF	TGTGCCAGCGCTACGACAGACCTTAATGAGCAGTTCTTC	few	TRBV28	TRBJ2-1	.
CASTRGGSYNEQFF	TGTGCCAGCACCCGGGGGGGGTCCTACAATGAGCAGTTCTTC	few	TRBV28	TRBJ2-1	TRBD2
CAINGQASQPQHF	TGTGCCATCAATGGACAGGCCAGTCAGCCCCAGCATTTT	.	TRBV10-3	TRBJ1-5	TRBD1
CASSPDYSYNEQFF	TGTGCCAGCTCACCGGACTACTCCTACAATGAGCAGTTCTTC	.	TRBV18	TRBJ2-1	.
CASSYSTGEETQYF	TGTGCCAGCAGTTACTCGACAGGGGAAGAGACCCAGTACTTC	.	TRBV6-6	TRBJ2-5	TRBD1
CASSPSGGETQYF	TGTGCTAGCAGCCCTAGCGGGGGAGAGACCCAGTACTTC	.	TRBV7-7	TRBJ2-5	TRBD2
CASSSLGGSGANVLTF	TGTGCCAGCAGTTCCTTAGGGGGCTCTGGGGCCAACGTCCTGACTTTC	.	TRBV6-5	TRBJ2-6	.
CADRLAGAYEQYF	TGTGCTGACCGACTAGCGGGAGCTTACGAGCAGTACTTC	few	TRBV7-7	TRBJ2-7	TRBD2
CASSKGGDQPQHF	TGTGCCAGCAGCAAAGGGGGCGATCAGCCCCAGCATTTT	few	TRBV5-6	TRBJ1-5	TRBD1
CAWSVDRGEQFF	TGTGCCTGGAGTGTTGACAGGGGTGAGCAGTTCTTC	few	TRBV30	TRBJ2-1	TRBD1
CASSAQAGTAFEKLFF	TGTGCCAGCAGCGCCCAGGCCGGGACAGCCTTCGAAAAACTGTTTTTT	few	TRBV2	TRBJ1-4	TRBD1
CASSDLRRLNYGYTF	TGTGCCAGCAGCGACTTACGAAGGCTGAACTATGGCTACACCTTC	few	TRBV7-9	TRBJ1-2	.
CASSERTGVSYGYTF	TGTGCCAGCAGCGAAAGGACAGGGGTTAGCTATGGCTACACCTTC	.	TRBV7-2	TRBJ1-2	TRBD1
CASTGGADIQYF	TGTGCCAGCACCGGGGGAGCGGACATTCAGTACTTC	.	TRBV7-9	TRBJ2-4	.
CASTPLSSYNEQFF	TGTGCCAGCACCCCCCTCAGCTCCTACAATGAGCAGTTCTTC	few	TRBV14	TRBJ2-1	.
CASPTASGGAGYEQYF	TGTGCCAGCCCAACAGCCTCGGGGGGGGCGGGCTACGAGCAGTACTTC	.	TRBV19	TRBJ2-7	TRBD2
CASSAGLTNTEAFF	TGTGCCAGCAGCGCCGGACTGACGAACACTGAAGCTTTCTTT	few	TRBV7-9	TRBJ1-1	.
CASSLGTTNTEAFF	TGTGCCAGCAGCTTAGGGACAACGAACACTGAAGCTTTCTTT	.	TRBV11-2	TRBJ1-1	.
CASSSTGQGSYEQYF	TGCGCCAGCAGCTCAACGGGACAGGGTTCCTACGAGCAGTACTTC	.	TRBV5-1	TRBJ2-7	TRBD1
CASSYWGGSLDQPQHF	TGTGCCAGCAGTTACTGGGGGGGAAGCTTGGATCAGCCCCAGCATTTT	.	TRBV6-6	TRBJ1-5	.
CASSFDRADTGELFF	TGCGCCAGCAGCTTTGACAGGGCGGACACCGGGGAGCTGTTTTTT	.	TRBV5-1	TRBJ2-2	TRBD1
CASGPKAFF	TGTGCCAGCGGCCCGAAGGCTTTCTTT	.	TRBV28	TRBJ1-1	.
CASSPRTVGGAADTQYF	TGTGCCAGCTCACCACGTACCGTGGGGGGGGCCGCAGATACGCAGTATTTT	.	TRBV18	TRBJ2-3	.
CASNYHYEQYF	TGTGCCAGCAACTATCACTACGAGCAGTACTTC	.	TRBV2	TRBJ2-7	.
CASSYSTGSAGELFF	TGTGCCAGCAGTTACTCGACCGGGTCCGCCGGGGAGCTGTTTTTT	.	TRBV6-6	TRBJ2-2	.
CASSQRGWRGGADTQYF	TGTGCCAGCAGCCAAAGGGGCTGGCGGGGGGGAGCAGATACGCAGTATTTT	.	TRBV4-2	TRBJ2-3	TRBD2
CASSLKGVTEAFF	TGTGCCAGCAGCTTAAAGGGGGTTACTGAAGCTTTCTTT	.	TRBV7-9	TRBJ1-1	.
CASNTNTEAFF	TGTGCCAGCAACACGAACACTGAAGCTTTCTTT	.	TRBV28	TRBJ1-1	.
CASSQAVFEKLFF	TGCGCCAGCAGCCAAGCAGTGTTCGAAAAACTGTTTTTT	.	TRBV4-1	TRBJ1-4	.
CASSPANRGQTGELFF	TGTGCCAGCAGCCCTGCGAACAGGGGGCAGACCGGGGAGCTGTTTTTT	.	TRBV7-3	TRBJ2-2	TRBD1
CAWSVGLAGGETQYF	TGTGCCTGGAGTGTCGGCCTAGCGGGGGGAGAGACCCAGTACTTC	.	TRBV30	TRBJ2-5	TRBD2
CASSQGIGYTF	TGTGCCAGCAGTCAGGGGATTGGCTACACCTTC	.	TRBV28	TRBJ1-2	.